A single sample gave rise to the 15 T cell receptor beta chains below, sequenced in a study of blood T cell repertoires in COVID-19. Data came from immunoSEQ multiplex PCR; TCRdb stores just in-frame clones and leaves some out. This sample has about 190,000 clones, with around nine tenths found just once. The sequenced material came from peripheral blood. All receptors derive from a human donor in a cohort sampled during active COVID-19.

The chain carries TRBV6-6 and TRBJ2-7; 7 bases fit TRBD2. The CDR3 is 12 amino acids. Germline lookup yields CDR1 MNHNY and CDR2 SVGAGI (reference sequence). V was pared by 7 bases and J by 7 bases, with 7 bases of the junction left unmatched. The CDR3 sequence is CASTAGSGEQYF. For the CDR3, the DNA is TGTGCCAGCACCGCGGGTAGCGGGGAGCAGTACTTC.

This chain uses TRBV19 with TRBJ1-5; 8 bases are a match to TRBD1. This CDR3 region has 14 residues. Germline values: CDR1 LNHDA, CDR2 SQIVND (reference sequence). After removal of 9 bases from V and 2 bases from J, the junction contained 6 bases not matched to a gene. The CDR3 DNA follows: TGTGCCAGCGAGACAGGGGATGGCAATCAGCCCCAGCATTTT. It is translated as CASETGDGNQPQHF.

This clone was picked up one time. The chain employs TRBV27 and TRBJ2-7; the D gene is possibly TRBD2 (6 bases). Germline values: CDR1 MNHEY, CDR2 SMNVEV (reference sequence). V lost 0 bases and J lost 3, with 21 bases in between. The CDR3 is 18 residues long. CDR3 region: CASSLSPSGLMGGYEQYF. Written as DNA, the CDR3 is TGTGCCAGCAGTTTATCTCCGTCTGGGTTAATGGGAGGCTACGAGCAGTACTTC.

This chain links TRBV5-4 with TRBJ2-5; a weak D match, TRBD1 (5 bases). Trimming left V 0 bases short and J 0 bases short, with 9 bases between. The germline V gene encodes CDR1 SGHNT and CDR2 YYREEE (reference sequence). This CDR3 region has 15 residues. The CDR3 sequence: CASSLGGANQETQYF. The CDR3, as DNA: TGTGCCAGCAGCTTGGGTGGGGCTAACCAAGAGACCCAGTACTTC. Complete variable domain (other parts from reference TRBV5-4 and TRBJ2-5): ETGVTQSPTHLIKTRGQQVTLRCSSQSGHNTVSWYQQALGQGPQFIFQYYREEENGRGNFPPRFSGLQFPNYSSELNVNALELDDSALYLCASSLGGANQETQYFGPGTRLLVL.

V gene TRBV5-1 combines with J gene TRBJ2-7; 8 nucleotides align to TRBD1. Germline values: CDR1 SGHRS, CDR2 YFSETQ. The CDR3 is made up of 15 amino acids. V gave up 4 bases and J gave up 0 bases; unmatched junction bases: 6. CDR3 DNA: TGCGCCAGCAGCCCCCCCGGGACAGGCTCCTACGAGCAGTACTTC. As protein: CASSPPGTGSYEQYF.

CDR3 protein: CASTIRPGNEQFF. The DNA for the CDR3 is TGTGCCAGCACCATTCGGCCGGGCAATGAGCAGTTCTTC. The genes are TRBV2 and TRBJ2-1; D unresolved. Trimming cost V 7 bases and J 6 bases, with 13 bases left between them. CDR1 and CDR2 (germline): SNHLY, FYNNEI. CDR3 length: 13 amino acids.

The chain couples TRBV5-1 to TRBJ2-7, with TRBD2 matching 8 bases. Germline-derived CDR1 and CDR2 are SGHRS and YFSETQ. The CDR3 has 14 residues. The V and J ends lost 4 bases and 3 bases, in that order; junction bases with no gene match: 6. This CDR3 reads CASSLGLAVYEQYF. The CDR3 nucleotides are TGCGCCAGCAGCCTTGGACTAGCAGTCTACGAGCAGTACTTC.

The chain joins TRBV19 to TRBJ2-7; 10 nucleotides align to TRBD2. J lost 6 bases, V lost 5 bases, and 10 bases had no gene match. The CDR3 covers 15 residues. Germline assignment: CDR1 LNHDA and CDR2 SQIVND (reference sequence). In nucleotides, the CDR3 is TGTGCCAGTAGTCCAACCGGGACTAGCGTCTTCGAGCAGTACTTC. Its translation is CASSPTGTSVFEQYF.

The chain employs TRBV7-9 and TRBJ2-5; D unresolved. The CDR3 totals 16 residues. The ends were cut back, 5 bases at V and 7 bases at J, with 23 bases in the middle. Per the germline V gene, CDR1 is SEHNR and CDR2 is FQNEAQ (reference sequence). This CDR3 reads CASSRNLPGGPGTQYF. In DNA form, the CDR3 reads TGTGCCAGCAGCCGAAATTTGCCAGGTGGGCCAGGGACCCAGTACTTC.

V is TRBV6-1 and J is TRBJ1-6; no clear D. Germline values: CDR1 MNHNS, CDR2 SASEGT. The V end was cut by 3 bases, the J end by 8 bases, with 23 bases between. The CDR3 has 18 residues. The CDR3: CASSDSRGDLLRDSPLHF. The DNA for the CDR3 is TGTGCCAGCAGTGATTCCCGGGGTGACCTACTTCGTGATTCACCCCTCCACTTT.

J is TRBJ1-1 and V is TRBV5-1; possible D gene TRBD1, 6 bases. V gave up 4 bases and J gave up 2 bases, with 15 bases separating them. From germline, CDR1 is SGHRS and CDR2 YFSETQ. The CDR3 totals 15 residues. CDR3 bases: TGCGCCAGCAGCCCCGGACAGACGACCAACACTGAAGCTTTCTTT. Its protein is CASSPGQTTNTEAFF.

The chain has TRBV6-1 and TRBJ1-2, with TRBD1 identical over 7 bases. The ends lost 2 bases at V and 7 bases at J; junction bases unmatched: 7. This CDR3 has 14 amino acids. CDR1 is MNHNS, CDR2 SASEGT, per germline. The CDR3 loop reads CASSEIDRDSGYTF. In nucleotides, the CDR3 is TGTGCCAGCAGTGAAATTGACAGGGACAGTGGCTACACCTTC.

The count of this clone is one. The chain links TRBV2 to TRBJ1-1, with TRBD1 matching over 11 bases. This CDR3 is built from 14 residues. With 3 bases clipped from V and 6 bases from J, the junction kept 3 bases outside the gene matches. Germline V gene data show CDR1 as SNHLY and CDR2 as FYNNEI. The CDR3 sequence: CASSEDRGRSEAFF. CDR3 DNA: TGTGCCAGCAGTGAGGACAGGGGGCGGTCTGAAGCTTTCTTT.

V is TRBV7-2 and J is TRBJ2-7, with 7 bases aligning to TRBD1. Per the germline V gene, CDR1 is SGHTA and CDR2 is FQGNSA. Trimming removed 3 bases from V and 0 bases from J; junction bases left unmatched: 5. The CDR3 is 15 residues long. This CDR3 reads CASSLGGTVSYEQYF. The CDR3 region has the DNA TGTGCCAGCAGCTTGGGTGGGACAGTCTCCTACGAGCAGTACTTC. The full variable domain, with the rest looked up from reference TRBV7-2 and TRBJ2-7, is GAGVSQSPSNKVTEKGKDVELRCDPISGHTALYWYRQSLGQGLEFLIYFQGNSAPDKSGLPSDRFSAERTGGSVSTLTIQRTQQEDSAVYLCASSLGGTVSYEQYFGPGTRLTVT.

V and J are TRBV11-2 and TRBJ2-6; unclear D gene. Germline CDR1 and CDR2: SGHAT and FQNNGV. Trimming pared 4 bases from V and 0 bases from J, leaving 10 bases between. The CDR3 length is 16 residues. CDR3 sequence reads: CASSSLLGSGANVLTF. The DNA for the CDR3 is TGTGCCAGCAGCTCCCTTCTAGGCTCTGGGGCCAACGTCCTGACTTTC.